The 5 T cell receptor beta chains reported below all come from one sample, sequenced in a study of shared clonotypes between healthy human individuals. Data came from immunoSEQ multiplex PCR; TCRdb stores just in-frame clones and leaves some out. Of millions of clones in the sample, more than 80% are singletons; the top ten hold about 0.37%. Sequences were obtained from naive CD4+ T cells from PBMCs. The subset denotes: CD45RA+ positively selected. Receptor source: a young man in good health. Some clones in this sample may be carry-over from other donors' samples.

The rearrangement joins TRBV21-1 to TRBJ2-3; the table's D call of TRBD2 was not tested on the DNA. TRBV21-1 is designated a pseudogene. This CDR3 contains 20 residues. Here the CDR3 DNA reads TGTGCCAGCAGCAAAGGGGGGGACTACCCCCATTCCTCCTTAACAGATACGCAGTATTTT. As protein: CASSKGGDYPHSSLTDTQYF.

V is TRBV15 and J is TRBJ2-1; D unresolved. Germline V gene lookup returns CDR1 LNHNV and CDR2 YYDKDF (reference sequence). V dropped 4 bases and J dropped 9 bases, with 13 bases sitting between them. The CDR3 length is 13 residues. The CDR3 nucleotides are TGTGCCACCAGCATCGGAGCAACGGCTGAGCAGTTCTTC. Protein product: CATSIGATAEQFF.

V gene TRBV4-3 combines with J gene TRBJ2-1, with D perhaps TRBD2 (5 bases). V was pared by 8 bases and J by 4 bases, with 15 bases between. The germline CDR1 and CDR2 sequences are LGHNA and YSLEER. The CDR3 consists of 14 residues. The CDR3 region is CASSLQRSYNEQFF. The CDR3 DNA sequence: TGCGCCAGCTCACTACAGCGGAGTTACAATGAGCAGTTCTTC.

The DNA for the CDR3 is TGTGCCAGCAGCCCGGGACGGGACACTTCCTACGAGCAGTACTTC. Translating it yields CASSPGRDTSYEQYF. The chain employs TRBV7-9 and TRBJ2-7; the D gene is possibly TRBD1 (6 bases). Germline V gives CDR1 SEHNR, CDR2 FQNEAQ (reference sequence). V dropped 5 bases and J dropped 1 base, with 15 bases sitting between them. CDR3 size: 15 residues.

The chain recombines TRBV4-2 with TRBJ2-1; weak D call: TRBD2 (5 bases). CDR3 length equals 15 residues. V lost 0 bases, J lost 6 bases, and 12 bases lay in between. Per the germline V gene, CDR1 is LGHNA and CDR2 is YNFKEQ. The CDR3 sequence: CASSQDEGRGNEQFF. The DNA of the CDR3 is TGTGCCAGCAGCCAAGATGAGGGCCGAGGCAATGAGCAGTTCTTC.